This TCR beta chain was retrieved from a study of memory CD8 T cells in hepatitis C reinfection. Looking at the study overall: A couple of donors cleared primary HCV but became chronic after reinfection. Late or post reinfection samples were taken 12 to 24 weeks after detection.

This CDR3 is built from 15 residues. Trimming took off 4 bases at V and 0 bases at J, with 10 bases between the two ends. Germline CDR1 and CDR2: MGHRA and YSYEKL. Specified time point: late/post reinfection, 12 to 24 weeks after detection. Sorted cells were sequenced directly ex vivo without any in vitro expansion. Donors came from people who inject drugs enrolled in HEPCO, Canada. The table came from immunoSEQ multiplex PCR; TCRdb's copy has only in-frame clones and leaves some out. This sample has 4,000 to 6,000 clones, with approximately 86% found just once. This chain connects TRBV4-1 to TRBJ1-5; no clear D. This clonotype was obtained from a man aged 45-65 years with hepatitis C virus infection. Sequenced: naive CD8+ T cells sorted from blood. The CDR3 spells CASSLNPDSNQPQHF. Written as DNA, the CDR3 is TGCGCCAGCAGCCTAAATCCAGATAGCAATCAGCCCCAGCATTTT.